The rows below give T cell receptor beta chains drawn from one sample of a study of Graves' ophthalmopathy and Graves' hyperthyroidism. Each CDR3 protein is one row after TCRdb ran MiXCR on the multiplex PCR reads. Of 200,000 to 250,000 distinct CDR3 sequences detected, roughly 21% appear once; the ten largest clones hold about 46%. Sequencing was performed on peripheral blood. These receptors all come from a woman aged 50 to 60 with Graves' ophthalmopathy. Each CDR3 is given with its conserved first and last residue. The D gene is left open where the match is weak. Clone size, where shown, is once, few, many, or a class for clones that have expanded.

length | size | J | D | V | DNA | CDR3
16 | NA | TRBJ1-5 | NA | TRBV6-1 | TGTGCCAGCAGTGAATGGGAGACAGGTAGTCATCAGCCCCAGCATTTT | CASSEWETGSHQPQHF
14 | many | TRBJ2-5 | NA | TRBV5-6 | TGTGCCAGCAGCTCGGTGACGAGCCAAGAGACCCAGTACTTC | CASSSVTSQETQYF
16 | NA | TRBJ2-5 | TRBD2 | TRBV6-1 | TGTGCCAGCATGGGAAGAACTAGCGGGGGTCAAGAGACCCAGTACTTC | CASMGRTSGGQETQYF
12 | many | TRBJ1-2 | NA | TRBV28 | TGTGCCACCCGGACAGCCCCTTATGGCTACACCTTC | CATRTAPYGYTF
15 | few | TRBJ1-2 | TRBD1 | TRBV7-9 | TGTGCCAGCAGCATTTCAGGGGGCCGTTTCAATGGCTACACCTTC | CASSISGGRFNGYTF
14 | few | TRBJ2-2 | NA | TRBV5-6 | TGTGCCAGCAGCTTGGTTTCCGGCACCGGGGAGCTGTTTTTT | CASSLVSGTGELFF
14 | many | TRBJ2-5 | TRBD2 | TRBV6-5 | TGTGCCAGCAGTTACTTACTAGCGGAAGAGACCCAGTACTTC | CASSYLLAEETQYF
13 | many | TRBJ2-5 | NA | TRBV27 | TGTGCCAGCAGTTTAGAAGGTGAAGAGACCCAGTACTTC | CASSLEGEETQYF
13 | many | TRBJ1-1 | NA | TRBV19 | TGTGCCAGTAGTATTAACAAGAACACTGAAGCTTTCTTT | CASSINKNTEAFF
14 | NA | TRBJ1-1 | NA | TRBV12-3/TRBV12-4 | TGTGCCAGCAGTCCCGATACGGGGAACACTGAAGCTTTCTTT | CASSPDTGNTEAFF
13 | NA | TRBJ1-1 | TRBD1 | TRBV6-1 | TGTGCCAGCAGGGAGACAGGGTGGACTGAAGCTTTCTTT | CASRETGWTEAFF
13 | few | TRBJ2-7 | NA | TRBV20-1 | TGCAGTGCTAGAGATAGCCGACAGATTCAGCAGTACTTC | CSARDSRQIQQYF
13 | many | TRBJ1-5 | NA | TRBV19 | TGTGCCAGTAGTCCTCGGGGGGTAGAGCCCCAGCATTTT | CASSPRGVEPQHF
14 | few | TRBJ1-2 | NA | TRBV30 | TGTGCCTGGAGTGTCGGGGTTACTAACTATGGCTACACCTTC | CAWSVGVTNYGYTF
15 | many | TRBJ2-2 | TRBD2 | TRBV12-3/TRBV12-4 | TGTGCCAGCAGTTTGTGGCGGGAGGGAAACGGGGAGCTGTTTTTT | CASSLWREGNGELFF
14 | many | TRBJ2-4 | TRBD1 | TRBV27 | TGTGCCAGCAGTGCAAGGACAGGGATTGACATTCAGTACTTC | CASSARTGIDIQYF
15 | many | TRBJ2-5 | TRBD1 | TRBV28 | TGTGCCAGCCCTACTCCAGGGGGCGGGCTCGAGACCCAGTACTTC | CASPTPGGGLETQYF
15 | many | TRBJ1-5 | TRBD1 | TRBV2 | TGTGCCAGCAGTGCATACCAGGGGGTCAATCAGCCCCAGCATTTT | CASSAYQGVNQPQHF
16 | many | TRBJ2-7 | TRBD1 | TRBV24-1 | TGTGCCACCAGTGAAGCCCGGGACAGGGGATACCACGAGCAGTACTTC | CATSEARDRGYHEQYF
14 | many | TRBJ2-5 | NA | TRBV19 | TGTGCCAGCTCGATTACATTCACCCAAGAGACCCAGTACTTC | CASSITFTQETQYF
14 | NA | TRBJ2-2 | NA | TRBV18 | TGTGCCAGCTCACCCATGCAGCACACCGGGGAGCTGTTTTTT | CASSPMQHTGELFF
13 | many | TRBJ2-7 | TRBD1 | TRBV19 | TGTGCCAGTAGTAAGGGACAGACCTACGAGCAGTACTTC | CASSKGQTYEQYF
12 | NA | TRBJ1-5 | TRBD1 | TRBV6-1 | TGTGCCAGCAGGACAGGGCATCAGCCCCAGCATTTT | CASRTGHQPQHF
17 | few | TRBJ1-1 | NA | TRBV28 | TGTGCCAGCAGTTTCCCCCGCGGACAGAGAATGAACACTGAAGCTTTCTTT | CASSFPRGQRMNTEAFF
13 | many | TRBJ2-7 | NA | TRBV15 | TGTGCCACCAGCATCGACTTAGCGGAGAGCCAGTACTTC | CATSIDLAESQYF
14 | many | TRBJ1-2 | NA | TRBV19 | TGTGCCAGTAGTATGGTCCTTAGGGACTATGGCTACACCTTC | CASSMVLRDYGYTF
14 | NA | TRBJ2-2 | NA | TRBV5-1 | TGCGCCAGCAGCGTGACAACGAACACCGGGGAGCTGTTTTTT | CASSVTTNTGELFF
11 | many | TRBJ2-7 | NA | TRBV2 | TGTGCCAGCAGTCTTAAGTTCGAGCAGTACTTC | CASSLKFEQYF
12 | many | TRBJ1-1 | NA | TRBV29-1 | TGCAGCGTCCATCACGGCGACACTGAAGCTTTCTTT | CSVHHGDTEAFF
12 | many | TRBJ1-1 | NA | TRBV6-1 | TGTGCCAGCAGTAAGAGGGGTACTGAAGCTTTCTTT | CASSKRGTEAFF
18 | NA | TRBJ1-5 | TRBD1 | TRBV12-3/TRBV12-4 | TGTGCCAGCAGTTTAGCGCTAACGACAGGGAATCTCAATCAGCCCCAGCATTTT | CASSLALTTGNLNQPQHF
12 | few | TRBJ2-3 | NA | TRBV6-5 | TGTGCCAGCAGTTTCCCCCCCTCTACGCAGTATTTT | CASSFPPSTQYF
18 | NA | TRBJ1-2 | TRBD1 | TRBV27 | TGTGCCAGCAGTCTCCTCTCTTCTAACAGGGGGCCTAAGGATGGCTACACCTTC | CASSLLSSNRGPKDGYTF
19 | NA | TRBJ1-6 | TRBD1 | TRBV27 | TGTGCCAGCAGTTTTCGACAGGGGGCGTCCAGCTCCTATAATTCACCCCTCCACTTT | CASSFRQGASSSYNSPLHF
15 | many | TRBJ1-6 | NA | TRBV6-2/TRBV6-3 | TGTGCCAGCAACCTTTCGGCGGAGCGAGCGGGGCCCCTCCACTTT | CASNLSAERAGPLHF
10 | many | TRBJ1-1 | NA | TRBV20-1 | TGCAGTGCCCTGGAGGGGTATGCTTTCTTT | CSALEGYAFF
11 | few | TRBJ1-1 | NA | TRBV4-1 | TGCGCCAGCAGCCACGAAGCTGAAGCTTTCTTT | CASSHEAEAFF
15 | many | TRBJ2-7 | NA | TRBV15 | TGTGCCACCAGCAGACCCCCGGGGGAGGCCTACGAGCAGTACTTC | CATSRPPGEAYEQYF
17 | many | TRBJ1-6 | NA | TRBV20-1 | TGCAGTGCTGCCGACCGGGACCGAAGCTCCTATAATTCACCCCTCCACTTT | CSAADRDRSSYNSPLHF
17 | NA | TRBJ1-1 | TRBD1 | TRBV20-1 | TGCAGTGCTAGAGCCCTCCGGGACAGGGTAGGAAACACTGAAGCTTTCTTT | CSARALRDRVGNTEAFF
14 | many | TRBJ2-7 | TRBD2 | TRBV29-1 | TGCAGCGTTGAAGCTAGCGGGAGCTCCTACGAGCAGTACTTC | CSVEASGSSYEQYF
14 | many | TRBJ2-3 | TRBD1 | TRBV2 | TGTGCCAGTAGGACAGGGGGATCCTCAGATACGCAGTATTTT | CASRTGGSSDTQYF
14 | many | TRBJ2-4 | NA | TRBV28 | TGTGCCAGCAGTACCCTTTTAGCCAAAAACATTCAGTACTTC | CASSTLLAKNIQYF
15 | NA | TRBJ1-1 | TRBD1 | TRBV28 | TGTGCCACGGAACAAACGGGACAGATGAACACTGAAGCTTTCTTT | CATEQTGQMNTEAFF
18 | many | TRBJ2-7 | TRBD1 | TRBV19 | TGTGCCAGTAGTGATCCGGGACAGGGGTCCCCTGGTCACTACGAGCAGTACTTC | CASSDPGQGSPGHYEQYF
15 | few | TRBJ2-6 | NA | TRBV25-1 | TGTGCCAGCAGTGAATATTTGGCTGGGGCCAACGTCCTGACTTTC | CASSEYLAGANVLTF
15 | NA | TRBJ2-5 | TRBD1 | TRBV7-3 | TGTGCCAGCAGCCAGGGACAGGCGGCAAGGGAGACCCAGTACTTC | CASSQGQAARETQYF
13 | few | TRBJ2-5 | NA | TRBV2 | TGTGCCAGCAGGGATGGCTTCCAAGAGACCCAGTACTTC | CASRDGFQETQYF
13 | many | TRBJ1-6 | NA | TRBV30 | TGTGCCTGGAGTGGGGTCTATAATTCACCCCTCCACTTT | CAWSGVYNSPLHF
12 | many | TRBJ1-1 | NA | TRBV29-1 | TGCAGCGTCACTCAGAAGAACACTGAAGCTTTCTTT | CSVTQKNTEAFF
15 | many | TRBJ1-2 | NA | TRBV28 | TGTGCCAGCGGGTCTCGGGGGCGGCCCCCCTACGGCTACACCTTC | CASGSRGRPPYGYTF
13 | many | TRBJ2-7 | NA | TRBV2 | TGTGCCAGCAGTCAGAGATCGGGTCTCGAGCAGTACTTC | CASSQRSGLEQYF
14 | NA | TRBJ1-1 | TRBD1 | TRBV6-5 | TGTGCCAGCAGTTCCGACAGGGCGCACACTGAAGCTTTCTTT | CASSSDRAHTEAFF